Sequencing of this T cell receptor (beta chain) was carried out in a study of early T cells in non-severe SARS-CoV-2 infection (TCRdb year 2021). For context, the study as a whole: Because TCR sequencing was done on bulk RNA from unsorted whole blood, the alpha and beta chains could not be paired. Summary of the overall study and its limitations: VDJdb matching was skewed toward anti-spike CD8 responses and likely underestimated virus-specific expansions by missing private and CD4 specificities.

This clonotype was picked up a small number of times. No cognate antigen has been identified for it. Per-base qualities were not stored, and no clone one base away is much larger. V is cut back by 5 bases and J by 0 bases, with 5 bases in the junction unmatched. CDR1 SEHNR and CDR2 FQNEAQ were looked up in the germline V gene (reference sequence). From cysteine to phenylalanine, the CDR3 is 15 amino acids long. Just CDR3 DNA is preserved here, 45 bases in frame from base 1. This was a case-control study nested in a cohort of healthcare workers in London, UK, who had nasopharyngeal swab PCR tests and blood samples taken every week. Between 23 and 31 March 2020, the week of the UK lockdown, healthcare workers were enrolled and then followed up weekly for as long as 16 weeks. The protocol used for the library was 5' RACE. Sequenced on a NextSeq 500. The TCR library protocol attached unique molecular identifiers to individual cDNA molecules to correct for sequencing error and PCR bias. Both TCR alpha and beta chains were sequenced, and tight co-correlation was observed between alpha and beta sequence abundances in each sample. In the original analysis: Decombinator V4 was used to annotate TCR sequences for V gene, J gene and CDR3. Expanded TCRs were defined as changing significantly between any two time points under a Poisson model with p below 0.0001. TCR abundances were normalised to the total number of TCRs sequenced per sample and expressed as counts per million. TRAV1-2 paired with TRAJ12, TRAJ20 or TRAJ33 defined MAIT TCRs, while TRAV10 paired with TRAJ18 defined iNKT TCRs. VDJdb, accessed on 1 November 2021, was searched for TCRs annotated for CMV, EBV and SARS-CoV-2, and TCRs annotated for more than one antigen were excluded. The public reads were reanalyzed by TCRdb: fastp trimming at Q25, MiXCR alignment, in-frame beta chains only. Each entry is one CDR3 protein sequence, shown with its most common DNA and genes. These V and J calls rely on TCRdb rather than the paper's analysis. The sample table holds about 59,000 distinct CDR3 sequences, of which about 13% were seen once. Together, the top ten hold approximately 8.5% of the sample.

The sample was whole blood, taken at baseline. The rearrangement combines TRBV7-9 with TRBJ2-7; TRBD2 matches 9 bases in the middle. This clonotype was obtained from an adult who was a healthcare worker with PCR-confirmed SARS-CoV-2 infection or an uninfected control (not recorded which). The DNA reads TGTGCCAGCAGCCGCCAGCGGGGGGCCTCCTACGAGCAGTACTTC. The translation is CASSRQRGASYEQYF.